Sequencing of this T cell receptor beta chain was carried out in a study of cytomegalovirus exposure and HLA in healthy donors. Broader study findings: In a later analysis, an Asian-associated ancestry cluster reportedly showed fewer N-insertions than the 666-donor mean. A few chains linked to CMV were shown in vitro to be specific for CMV antigens.

The PCR contained 60 Vbeta and 13 Jbeta primers. As handled by the study authors: In a later analysis, approximately 80 million unique TCR beta chains included roughly 11 million shared by two or more donors. Here immunoSEQ multiplex PCR was the method, and the copy in TCRdb shows in-frame clones only, minus some. V and J calls and clone size are those listed in that table; D and trimming were worked out from the DNA. The sample comprises around 150,000 clones, approximately 73% of which are singletons, and 1.3% to 1.5% rests with the top ten. The germline CDR1 and CDR2 sequences are SSHAT and FNYEAQ (reference sequence). V shed 4 bases and J 4 bases; nucleotides not matched to a gene: 3. CDR3 length: 15 amino acids. This clone was counted a few times. Its antigen is not known.

Sequencing was done on a sample of PBMCs. The source of this sequence is a man in his fifties or sixties in good health and CMV-seronegative. This chain uses TRBV7-7 with TRBJ1-3; TRBD1 matches at 11 bases. The chain's CDR3 is CASSSGTGGGNTIYF. CDR3 sequence (DNA): TGTGCCAGCAGCTCCGGGACAGGGGGAGGAAACACCATATATTTT.